This T cell receptor beta chain was documented in a study of T cell responses to AZD1222 COVID-19 vaccine. Study-wide findings and caveats: Baseline antibody screening turned up just six seropositive AZD1222 recipients. The donor group comprised mostly white British people and more females; the analysis possibly underestimated clonal diversity. Regions 160-218 and 743-854 dominated among vaccine-associated CD4 TCRs spanning spike.

TCRdb's table, derived via immunoSEQ multiplex PCR, lists solely in-frame clones and lacks some. This table has 70,000 to 90,000 clones, over 75% appearing once. About this clone: Antigen: not known. Within the sample, other DNA sequences also encode this same CDR3.

The TCR originated in an adult who received the AZD1222 COVID-19 vaccine. The material sequenced was peripheral blood, taken 28 days after the second AZD1222 dose.

The chain's CDR3 is CASSLVGRGPDTQYF. In DNA, the CDR3 is TGCGCCAGCAGCTTAGTTGGAAGAGGGCCAGATACGCAGTATTTT. The V gene is TRBV5-1, the J gene TRBJ2-3, with D possibly matching TRBD2 (5 bases). CDR3 length: 15 amino acids. Trimming shortened V by 2 bases and J by 4 bases, and 14 bases separated the two germline ends. CDR1 and CDR2 (germline): SGHRS, YFSETQ.